The 29 T cell receptor beta chains below all came from one sample that was sequenced in a study of CD8+ T cells in alopecia areata. Specified treatment: oral pan-JAK inhibitor, 5-10 mg twice daily. After isolation, RNA underwent reverse transcription to generate cDNA as the sequencing template. Generated by immunoSEQ multiplex PCR, the TCRdb table keeps only in-frame clones and is missing some. The table lists approximately 160,000 clones, around 59% of them singletons. This specimen was CD4+ T cells sorted from blood, taken at week 24, from a patient treated with tofacitinib. The receptors come from a human donor with alopecia areata.

The rearrangement links TRBV30 to TRBJ1-6; a possible D gene is TRBD1 (6 bases). The germline V gene encodes CDR1 GTSNPN and CDR2 SVGIG (reference sequence). Trimming removed 0 bases at V and 6 bases at J, with 12 bases between. The CDR3 spans 15 residues. The CDR3 DNA reads TGTGCCTGGAGTGTAGCGGACAGAGTTAATTCACCCCTCCACTTT. This encodes CAWSVADRVNSPLHF. The full variable domain, with the rest looked up from reference TRBV30 and TRBJ1-6, is SQTIHQWPATLVQPVGSPLSLECTVEGTSNPNLYWYRQAAGRGLQLLFYSVGIGQISSEVPQNLSASRPQDRQFILSSKKLLLSDSGFYLCAWSVADRVNSPLHFGNGTRLTVT.

The CDR3 coding sequence is TGTGCCAGCAGTTACAGAGGACTAGCGGACACCGGGGAGCTGTTTTTT. This gives the protein CASSYRGLADTGELFF. The chain employs TRBV6-5 and TRBJ2-2, with 10 bases lining up with TRBD2. CDR3 size: 16 residues. Per the germline V gene, CDR1 is MNHEY and CDR2 is SVGAGI. V lost 2 bases, J lost 3 bases, and 3 bases stayed unmatched.

The chain links TRBV5-1 to TRBJ1-2; TRBD1 is a possible D gene (5 bases). V lost 4 bases and J lost 4, with 14 bases in between. There are 14 residues in the CDR3. CDR1 and CDR2 (germline): SGHRS, YFSETQ. CDR3 DNA sequence: TGCGCCAGCAGCGGACCCGACAGTATCTATGGCTACACCTTC. It yields the protein CASSGPDSIYGYTF.

In its sample, this clone was seen once. CDR3 amino acids: CSVEGRLLNTEAFF. In nucleotides, the CDR3 is TGCAGCGTTGAGGGGAGGCTCTTGAACACTGAAGCTTTCTTT. The V gene is TRBV29-1, the J gene TRBJ1-1; no reliable D call. Germline V gene sequence: CDR1 SQVTM, CDR2 ANQGSEA. The CDR3 sequence is 14 residues long. V shed 3 bases and J shed 0 bases, with 11 bases lying between them.

The genes are TRBV27 and TRBJ2-5, with D possibly TRBD1 on 7 matching bases. This CDR3 contains 14 residues. Germline values: CDR1 MNHEY, CDR2 SMNVEV (reference sequence). Trimming cost V 6 bases and J 5 bases, with 16 bases left between them. CDR3 region: CASRAGGFEETQYF. CDR3 sequence (DNA): TGTGCCAGCAGGGCAGGGGGGTTCGAGGAGACCCAGTACTTC.

The rearrangement uses TRBV30 and TRBJ2-7; D gene uncertain. The V gene lost 2 bases and the J gene lost 6 bases, with 11 bases spanning the gap. The germline CDR1 and CDR2 sequences are GTSNPN and SVGIG (reference sequence). This CDR3 is 12 amino acids long. CDR3 nucleotide sequence: TGTGCCTGGAGTAACTCAGGTCTCGAGCAGTACTTC. This translates into CAWSNSGLEQYF.

V gene TRBV6-1 combines with J gene TRBJ2-5; unclear D gene. Germline V gene lookup returns CDR1 MNHNS and CDR2 SASEGT. Deletions cut 5 bases from V and 4 bases from J, with 5 bases between. The CDR3 runs to 11 residues. The CDR3 is CASSYAETQYF. The CDR3 coding sequence is TGTGCCAGCAGTTACGCAGAGACCCAGTACTTC.

The V gene is TRBV25-1, the J gene TRBJ1-2; D remains ambiguous. Trimming pared 8 bases from V and 2 bases from J, leaving 6 bases between. CDR3 length: 11 residues. From germline, CDR1 is MGHDK and CDR2 SYGVNS. The CDR3 protein is CASAENYGYTF. In nucleotides, the CDR3 is TGTGCCAGCGCAGAAAACTATGGCTACACCTTC.

The chain recombines TRBV25-1 with TRBJ1-3; 7 nucleotides line up with TRBD1. V shed 5 bases, J shed 4 bases, and the junction held 5 bases outside the gene matches. The germline gives CDR1 MGHDK, CDR2 SYGVNS. The CDR3 sequence is 14 residues long. This CDR3 reads CASSYGTAGNTIYF. CDR3 nucleotide sequence: TGTGCCAGCAGTTACGGGACAGCCGGAAACACCATATATTTT.

The V and J genes are TRBV5-1 and TRBJ1-2, with 7 bases fitting TRBD1. The CDR3 has 14 amino acids. V trimming: 7 bases; J trimming: 5 bases; junction bases outside the gene matches: 11. Germline loops: CDR1 SGHRS, CDR2 YFSETQ. CDR3 in amino acids: CASRKWGTEYGYTF. The CDR3 coding sequence is TGCGCCAGCCGTAAGTGGGGGACAGAGTATGGCTACACCTTC.

The chain carries TRBV19 and TRBJ1-2, with D perhaps TRBD1 (5 bases). V lost 7 bases, J lost 4 bases, and 19 bases lay in between. The CDR3 has 15 amino acids. CDR1 and CDR2 from the germline V gene are LNHDA and SQIVND (reference sequence). The CDR3 here is CASNPGPGRTYGYTF. The CDR3 nucleotides read TGTGCCAGTAATCCCGGACCGGGACGGACCTATGGCTACACCTTC.

This sequence joins TRBV29-1 and TRBJ2-7, with a weak D call TRBD2 (6 bases). CDR1 and CDR2 from the germline V gene are SQVTM and ANQGSEA. The V end was cut by 3 bases, the J end by 1 base, with 13 bases between. The CDR3 extends over 14 amino acids. The CDR3 sequence: CSVDLGGFSYEQYF. For the CDR3, the DNA is TGCAGCGTTGATTTGGGGGGTTTTTCCTACGAGCAGTACTTC.

The rearrangement links TRBV7-2 to TRBJ2-4; unclear D gene. Germline V gene data show CDR1 as SGHTA and CDR2 as FQGNSA. CDR3 length: 13 residues. Trimming shortened V by 5 bases and J by 3 bases, and 8 bases separated the two germline ends. The CDR3: CASSVTFKNIQYF. CDR3 DNA: TGTGCCAGCAGCGTTACCTTCAAAAACATTCAGTACTTC.

The chain uses TRBV7-2 and TRBJ2-3, with no clear D. V lost 2 bases, J lost 2 bases, and 14 bases lay in between. Germline V gene lookup returns CDR1 SGHTA and CDR2 FQGNSA. This CDR3 is built from 16 residues. The CDR3 sequence is CASSLMAFLDTDTQYF. CDR3 DNA sequence: TGTGCCAGCAGCTTAATGGCTTTCTTAGACACAGATACGCAGTATTTT.

This clone has just a few counts. The CDR3 loop is CASSFGQGFEGYGYTF. Written as DNA, the CDR3 is TGCGCCAGCAGCTTTGGACAGGGGTTTGAAGGCTATGGCTACACCTTC. The chain has TRBV5-1 and TRBJ1-2; 9 nucleotides line up with TRBD1. The CDR3 totals 16 residues. Germline V lookup: CDR1 SGHRS, CDR2 YFSETQ. V gave up 2 bases and J gave up 4 bases; unmatched junction bases: 9.

This clone came up once. The genes are TRBV4-1 and TRBJ1-3; D perhaps matches TRBD1 (5 bases). V lost 5 bases and J 0 bases, leaving 8 bases between the germline ends. Germline V gives CDR1 MGHRA, CDR2 YSYEKL. The CDR3 contains 14 residues. The CDR3 reads CASSTGASGNTIYF. The CDR3 nucleotides read TGCGCCAGCAGCACAGGAGCCTCTGGAAACACCATATATTTT.

The chain has TRBV7-2 and TRBJ2-5, with 8 bases identical to TRBD2. This CDR3 comprises 15 residues. Unmatched junction bases numbered 9, after V lost 5 bases and J lost 4 bases. The germline CDR1 and CDR2 sequences are SGHTA and FQGNSA. The CDR3 is CASSPSAGGVETQYF. CDR3 bases: TGTGCCAGCAGCCCCTCGGCCGGGGGGGTAGAGACCCAGTACTTC.

This chain uses TRBV6-5 with TRBJ2-3; TRBD2 matches at 7 bases. This CDR3 comprises 14 residues. From germline, CDR1 is MNHEY and CDR2 SVGAGI. Trimming took 2 bases from V and 5 from J; bases not matched to a gene: 4. CDR3 protein: CASSYRGVEDTQYF. The CDR3 DNA reads as TGTGCCAGCAGTTACCGGGGGGTCGAAGATACGCAGTATTTT.

The chain carries TRBV30 and TRBJ2-1; no reliable D call. The germline V and J ends were trimmed by 3 bases and 14 bases, with 14 bases remaining between them. Germline assignment: CDR1 GTSNPN and CDR2 SVGIG (reference sequence). This CDR3 contains 11 residues. In DNA form, the CDR3 reads TGTGCCTGGAGGGGGTGGGTCGAGGAGTTCTTC. It specifies CAWRGWVEEFF.

The chain links TRBV4-1 to TRBJ2-4, with D uncertain. With 9 bases removed from V and 6 bases from J, the gap between germline ends came to 12 bases. The CDR3 is 12 residues long. Germline V gives CDR1 MGHRA, CDR2 YSYEKL. The CDR3 spells CASTLDGNIQYF. The CDR3 DNA sequence: TGCGCCAGTACCCTAGACGGAAACATTCAGTACTTC.

CDR3 in DNA: TGCGCCAGCAGCTTCCGGGGACTACAGGAGGAAAAACTGTTTTTT. Translated, it gives CASSFRGLQEEKLFF. The rearrangement uses TRBV5-1 and TRBJ1-4; a weak D match, TRBD1 (5 bases). With 2 bases removed from V and 8 bases from J, the gap between germline ends came to 16 bases. CDR1 is SGHRS and CDR2 is YFSETQ in the germline V gene. CDR3 length equals 15 residues.

The V and J genes are TRBV2 and TRBJ2-1; TRBD1 matches 8 bases. The CDR3 sequence is 15 residues long. Per germline, CDR1 SNHLY and CDR2 FYNNEI. The V gene end was trimmed by 7 bases and the J gene end by 6 bases; junction bases not matched to a gene: 11. The CDR3 DNA follows: TGTGCCAGCACTGCTGGACAGGGAAGGGTCAATGAGCAGTTCTTC. Amino acid sequence: CASTAGQGRVNEQFF.

The chain has TRBV29-1 and TRBJ2-3; TRBD2 aligns across 11 bases. Germline values: CDR1 SQVTM, CDR2 ANQGSEA. CDR3 length: 17 amino acids. Germline trimming cut 3 bases from V and 2 bases from J; bases unmatched to any gene: 10. CDR3 in DNA: TGCAGCGTTGACACCGGGACTAGCGGAATAGACACAGATACGCAGTATTTT. This sequence encodes CSVDTGTSGIDTDTQYF.

This rearrangement joins TRBV7-9 to TRBJ2-1, with a possible D match to TRBD1 (6 bases). The V gene's germline CDR1 is SEHNR and CDR2 FQNEAQ (reference sequence). The CDR3 is made up of 13 amino acids. Trimming stripped 1 base from V and 10 bases from J, with 11 bases between. For the CDR3, the DNA is TGTGCCAGCAGCTTAGGATGGGACATAGAGCAGTTCTTC. Residues: CASSLGWDIEQFF. Together with reference TRBV7-9 and TRBJ2-1, the CDR3 gives the full variable domain: DTGVSQNPRHKITKRGQNVTFRCDPISEHNRLYWYRQTLGQGPEFLTYFQNEAQLEKSRLLSDRFSAERPKGSFSTLEIQRTEQGDSAMYLCASSLGWDIEQFFGPGTRLTVL.

The chain links TRBV5-1 to TRBJ2-5; D may match TRBD1 or TRBD2 (5 bases each). V lost 2 bases, J lost 2 bases, and 10 bases lay in between. The germline gives CDR1 SGHRS, CDR2 YFSETQ. The CDR3 has 14 residues. CDR3 loop: CASSFRDLQETQYF. CDR3 bases: TGCGCCAGCAGCTTCCGGGACCTGCAAGAGACCCAGTACTTC.

The rearrangement uses TRBV11-2 and TRBJ1-5; a possible D gene is TRBD1 (5 bases). V lost 5 bases and J lost 5, with 16 bases in between. Looked up from germline, CDR1 is SGHAT and CDR2 is FQNNGV. The CDR3 length is 15 residues. The CDR3 loop reads CASSQRQGDDQPQHF. CDR3 DNA: TGTGCCAGCAGCCAACGGCAGGGAGACGATCAGCCCCAGCATTTT.

This sequence joins TRBV27 and TRBJ1-2; tentatively, D is TRBD1 (5 bases). V was shortened by 6 bases and J by 7 bases, with 18 bases between the two germline ends. This CDR3 has 14 residues. Germline lookup yields CDR1 MNHEY and CDR2 SMNVEV (reference sequence). The CDR3 DNA is TGTGCCAGCAGGACCCCGGGCGGGGGAAGTGGCTACACCTTC. Translated, it gives CASRTPGGGSGYTF.

The rearrangement joins TRBV5-1 to TRBJ1-2, with D unclear. V was clipped by 3 bases and J by 4 bases, with 13 bases between them. Germline loops: CDR1 SGHRS, CDR2 YFSETQ. CDR3 length equals 14 residues. CDR3 DNA sequence: TGCGCCAGCAGCTCGGCAGGTCCCGCCTATGGCTACACCTTC. Its protein is CASSSAGPAYGYTF.

The sample holds a few counts of this clone. V gene TRBV4-2 combines with J gene TRBJ2-5; 9 nucleotides align to TRBD1. After removal of 3 bases from V and 5 bases from J, the junction contained 7 bases not matched to a gene. This CDR3 comprises 15 residues. From germline, CDR1 is LGHNA and CDR2 YNFKEQ. The CDR3 protein is CASSQATGGRETQYF. CDR3 nucleotides: TGTGCCAGCAGCCAGGCCACAGGGGGCAGGGAGACCCAGTACTTC.